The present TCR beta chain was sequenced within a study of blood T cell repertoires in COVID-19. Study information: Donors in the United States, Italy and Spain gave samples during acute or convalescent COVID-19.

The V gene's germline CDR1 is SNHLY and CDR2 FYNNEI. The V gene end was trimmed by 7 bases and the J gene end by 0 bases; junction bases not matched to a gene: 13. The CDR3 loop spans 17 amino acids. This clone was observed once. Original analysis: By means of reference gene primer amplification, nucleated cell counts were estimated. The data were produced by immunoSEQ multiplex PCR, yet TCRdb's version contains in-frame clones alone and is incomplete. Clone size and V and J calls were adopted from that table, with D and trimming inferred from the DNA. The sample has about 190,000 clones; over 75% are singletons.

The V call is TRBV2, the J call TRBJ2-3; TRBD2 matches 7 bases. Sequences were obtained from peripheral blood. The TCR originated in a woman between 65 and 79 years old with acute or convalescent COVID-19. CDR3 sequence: CASTRRTAGLSTDTQYF. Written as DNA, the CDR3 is TGTGCCAGCACTCGACGGACCGCGGGACTAAGCACAGATACGCAGTATTTT.